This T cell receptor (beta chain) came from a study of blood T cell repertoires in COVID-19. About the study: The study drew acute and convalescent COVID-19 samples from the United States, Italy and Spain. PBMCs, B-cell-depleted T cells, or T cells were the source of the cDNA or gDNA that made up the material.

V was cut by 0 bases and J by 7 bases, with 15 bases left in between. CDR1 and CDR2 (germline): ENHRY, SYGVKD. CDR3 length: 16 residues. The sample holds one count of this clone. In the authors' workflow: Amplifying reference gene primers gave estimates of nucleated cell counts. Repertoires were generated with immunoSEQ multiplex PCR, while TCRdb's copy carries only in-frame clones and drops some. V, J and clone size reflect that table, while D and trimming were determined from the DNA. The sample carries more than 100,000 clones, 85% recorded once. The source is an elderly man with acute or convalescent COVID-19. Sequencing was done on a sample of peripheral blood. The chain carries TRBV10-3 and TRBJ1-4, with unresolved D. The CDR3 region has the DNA TGTGCCATCAGTGAGTCTGGATATTTCGGCGGTGAAAAACTGTTTTTT. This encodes CAISESGYFGGEKLFF.